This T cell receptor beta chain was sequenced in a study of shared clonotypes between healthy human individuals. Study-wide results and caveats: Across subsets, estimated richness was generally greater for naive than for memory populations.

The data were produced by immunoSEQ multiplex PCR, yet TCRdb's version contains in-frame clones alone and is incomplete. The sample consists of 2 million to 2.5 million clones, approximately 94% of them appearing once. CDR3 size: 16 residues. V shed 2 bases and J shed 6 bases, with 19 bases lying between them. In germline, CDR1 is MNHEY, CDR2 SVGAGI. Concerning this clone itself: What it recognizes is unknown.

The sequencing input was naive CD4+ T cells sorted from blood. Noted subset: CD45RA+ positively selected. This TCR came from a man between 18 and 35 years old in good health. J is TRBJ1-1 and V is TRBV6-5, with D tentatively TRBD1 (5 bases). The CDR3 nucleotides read TGTGCCAGCAGTTACCATCCCGGACGGGGGACCTCTGAAGCTTTCTTT. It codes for CASSYHPGRGTSEAFF.